This T cell receptor (beta chain) was identified during a study of T cells of healthy individuals. CDR3 length: 15 residues. Germline CDR1 and CDR2: SGHTS and YDEGEE. Trimming removed 5 bases at V and 2 bases at J, with 11 bases between. This clonotype showed up just a few times. MiXCR, applied by TCRdb to the 5' RACE reads, yields one record per CDR3 protein. The data hold about 53,000 distinct CDR3 sequences, with 14% to 15% observed a single time. The chain has TRBV5-8 and TRBJ1-6; D ambiguous. This receptor was identified in a human donor in good health. The CDR3 is CASRHAGTYNSPLHF. CDR3 bases: TGTGCCAGCAGACACGCCGGGACCTATAATTCACCCCTCCACTTT.